This TCR beta chain appears in the sequencing data of a study of T-cell reconstitution after alpha-beta-depleted transplantation in children. General study results and limits: At around two months after transplant, the alpha-beta T cells were reportedly derived from several hundred expanded clones that came from non-depleted graft cells. The main origin of T-cell counts and diversity one year after transplant was newly produced T cells. Surviving recipient T cells and thymic progenitors produced the high day-60 TCRbeta diversity seen in some patients.

The V segment lost 4 bases and the J segment 4 bases; nucleotides outside the gene matches: 6. Germline CDR1 SQVTM, CDR2 ANQGSEA. This CDR3 has 13 amino acids. Construction of the TCRbeta library involved unique molecular identifiers. A single record per CDR3 protein comes from TCRdb applying MiXCR to the PCR reads. This table holds fewer than 250,000 distinct CDR3 sequences, roughly 8% found once. This clonotype has at least ten counts. Antigen unknown. This sequence originates from a male patient aged 10 to 17 who had a stem cell transplant for acute lymphoblastic leukemia, so the T cells may come from the graft donor. The source material was PBMCs, mostly from graft donor cells, sampled 180 days after TCRalphabeta/CD19-depleted stem cell transplant. The chain carries TRBV29-1 and TRBJ1-1; 7 bases align to TRBD1. The CDR3 spells CSVVEGAVTEAFF. DNA of the CDR3: TGCAGCGTTGTGGAGGGGGCGGTCACTGAAGCTTTCTTT.